The 27 T cell receptor beta chains below all came from one sample that was sequenced in a study of blood T cell repertoires in COVID-19. Produced via immunoSEQ multiplex PCR; TCRdb's table is partial and in-frame only. The data contain roughly 42,000 clones, around nine tenths of them singletons. Sequencing was done on a sample of peripheral blood. The source is a man aged 45-65 years with COVID-19, enrolled during active disease.

CDR3 amino acids: CASRPGLAAHNEQFF. As DNA, the CDR3 is TGCGCCAGCAGACCAGGACTAGCGGCACACAATGAGCAGTTCTTC. The chain combines TRBV4-1 with TRBJ2-1; 10 bases align to TRBD2. CDR1 is MGHRA, CDR2 YSYEKL, per germline. V gave up 6 bases and J gave up 5 bases; unmatched junction bases: 7. This CDR3 has 15 amino acids.

DNA of the CDR3: TGCAGCGTTGAGACTAGCGGGAGGCCCGGGACAGATACGCAGTATTTT. As protein: CSVETSGRPGTDTQYF. The chain couples TRBV29-1 to TRBJ2-3; 13 bases are shared with TRBD2. Germline V gives CDR1 SQVTM, CDR2 ANQGSEA. The CDR3 contains 16 residues. V was pared by 3 bases and J by 3 bases, with 6 bases of the junction left unmatched.

The CDR3 DNA reads TGTGCCAGCAGCGGACAGGGGGCGACGGATCAGCCCCAGCATTTT. Its translation: CASSGQGATDQPQHF. The chain has TRBV2 and TRBJ1-5; 11 bases line up with TRBD1. Germline CDR1 is SNHLY and CDR2 is FYNNEI. The CDR3 sequence is 15 residues long. Losses at the gene ends were 6 bases for V and 5 bases for J; bases not matched to a gene: 6.

The chain recombines TRBV5-1 with TRBJ2-2; 10 positions agree with TRBD2. The trim removed 2 bases at V and 2 bases at J, leaving 6 bases unmatched. Germline-derived CDR1 and CDR2 are SGHRS and YFSETQ. The CDR3 contains 17 residues. The CDR3 DNA sequence: TGCGCCAGCAGCTTCAGAGCGGGAGGGTCTAACACCGGGGAGCTGTTTTTT. It codes for CASSFRAGGSNTGELFF.

This chain links TRBV5-1 with TRBJ2-7; D is perhaps TRBD1 (6 bases). Trimming took off 3 bases at V and 0 bases at J, with 16 bases between the two ends. Germline V lookup: CDR1 SGHRS, CDR2 YFSETQ. CDR3 length: 16 residues. Here the CDR3 reads CASSSRTGTPSYEQYF. In DNA form, the CDR3 reads TGCGCCAGCAGCTCGAGGACCGGGACACCCTCCTACGAGCAGTACTTC.

This clone appeared a single time. V is TRBV6-2 or TRBV6-3 and J is TRBJ2-2, with D possibly matching TRBD2 (7 bases). This CDR3 has 16 amino acids. Trimming stripped 0 bases from V and 4 bases from J, with 12 bases between. The germline V gene encodes CDR1 MNHEY and CDR2 SVGEGT. CDR3 sequence: CASSYSQGRATGELFF. The CDR3 DNA reads as TGTGCCAGCAGTTACTCGCAGGGGAGGGCCACCGGGGAGCTGTTTTTT.

J is TRBJ2-7 and V is TRBV29-1; D possibly corresponds to TRBD1 (6 bases). The CDR3 is made up of 15 amino acids. Trimming shortened V by 2 bases and J by 4 bases, and 18 bases separated the two germline ends. Germline V CDR1 and CDR2: SQVTM, ANQGSEA. CDR3 loop: CSVEIRGFLRYEQYF. The CDR3 coding sequence is TGCAGCGTTGAAATTAGGGGGTTTTTAAGATACGAGCAGTACTTC.

J is TRBJ1-4 and V is TRBV4-1, with 7 bases matching TRBD1. Trimming cost V 0 bases and J 8 bases; bases outside gene matches: 6. The germline V gene has CDR1 MGHRA and CDR2 YSYEKL. This CDR3 comprises 15 residues. CDR3 sequence: CASSQDGAGGEKLFF. The CDR3 DNA reads as TGCGCCAGCAGCCAAGATGGGGCAGGGGGAGAAAAACTGTTTTTT.

The chain has TRBV28 and TRBJ1-4; possible D gene TRBD1, 5 bases. Germline CDR1 reads MDHEN; CDR2 reads SYDVKM. With 6 bases removed from V and 6 bases from J, the gap between germline ends came to 11 bases. The CDR3 loop spans 13 amino acids. The DNA of the CDR3 is TGTGCCAGCAGCACGGCGGGGGATGAAAAACTGTTTTTT. Translation: CASSTAGDEKLFF.

The chain's CDR3 is CASQGQGNSPLHF. The CDR3 DNA sequence: TGTGCCAGTCAGGGGCAAGGCAATTCACCCCTCCACTTT. The V call is TRBV2, the J call TRBJ1-6, with TRBD1 as a possible D gene (6 bases). With 9 bases removed from V and 7 bases from J, the gap between germline ends came to 13 bases. The CDR3 spans 13 residues. CDR1 and CDR2 (germline): SNHLY, FYNNEI.

About this clone itself: Mismatch with germline at one junction end may stem from a read error. The V call is TRBV12-3 or TRBV12-4, the J call TRBJ1-4, with D possibly TRBD1 on 6 matching bases. The CDR3 contains 13 residues. CDR3 protein: CASSLRQASRIFF. The DNA for the CDR3 is TGTGCCAGCAGTCTCCGACAGGCCTCGCGTATATTCTTT.

The rearrangement uses TRBV6-1 and TRBJ1-1; 8 bases line up with TRBD1. The CDR3 is made up of 16 amino acids. V lost 3 bases to trimming and J lost 4 bases; unmatched junction nucleotides: 10. Germline values: CDR1 MNHNS, CDR2 SASEGT. The CDR3 region has the DNA TGTGCCAGCAGTGACCCGACAGGGGCTCGGAGCACTGAAGCTTTCTTT. Its protein product is CASSDPTGARSTEAFF.

V usage is TRBV6-1 and J usage is TRBJ2-1; 9 bases are a match to TRBD2. CDR1 and CDR2 (germline): MNHNS, SASEGT. With 2 bases clipped from V and 1 base from J, the junction kept 0 bases outside the gene matches. This CDR3 spans 15 amino acids. The CDR3 DNA is TGTGCCAGCAGTGAACTAGCGGGATCCTACAATGAGCAGTTCTTC. This encodes CASSELAGSYNEQFF.

V gene TRBV15 combines with J gene TRBJ2-7, with 7 bases identical to TRBD2. J lost 0 bases, V lost 3 bases, and 8 bases had no gene match. The CDR3 is 16 amino acids. Germline lookup yields CDR1 LNHNV and CDR2 YYDKDF (reference sequence). CDR3 protein: CATSRARGGSSYEQYF. The CDR3 bases are TGTGCCACCAGCAGGGCTCGGGGCGGGAGCTCCTACGAGCAGTACTTC.

The chain employs TRBV5-1 and TRBJ2-2; D might be TRBD2 (5 bases). The V end was cut by 0 bases, the J end by 3 bases, with 6 bases between. Germline loops: CDR1 SGHRS, CDR2 YFSETQ. The CDR3 runs to 14 residues. The CDR3 DNA is TGCGCCAGCAGCTTGGACGGGGACACCGGGGAGCTGTTTTTT. This codes for CASSLDGDTGELFF.

CDR3 bases: TGTGCCAGCAGTATAGGGACAGGGGGGAATCAGCCCCAGCATTTT. Encoded protein: CASSIGTGGNQPQHF. The chain uses TRBV6-5 and TRBJ1-5; TRBD1 matches at 11 bases. Germline V CDR1 and CDR2: MNHEY, SVGAGI. The CDR3 runs 15 residues. V was pared by 5 bases and J by 4 bases, with 4 bases of the junction left unmatched.

This clone came up once. The chain uses TRBV25-1 and TRBJ2-5; TRBD2 agrees at 8 bases. CDR1 is MGHDK and CDR2 is SYGVNS in the germline V gene. The CDR3 extends over 16 amino acids. Trimming took 6 bases from V and 5 from J; bases not matched to a gene: 14. The CDR3 region is CASSRGGREIVETQYF. The CDR3 coding sequence is TGTGCCAGCAGCCGGGGGGGACGGGAGATTGTGGAGACCCAGTACTTC. Supplemented by reference TRBV25-1 and TRBJ2-5, the full variable domain reads EADIYQTPRYLVIGTGKKITLECSQTMGHDKMYWYQQDPGMELHLIHYSYGVNSTEKGDLSSESTVSRIRTEHFPLTLESARPSHTSQYLCASSRGGREIVETQYFGPGTRLLVL.

This rearrangement joins TRBV18 to TRBJ2-3; 10 bases fit TRBD2. CDR1 and CDR2 from the germline V gene are KGHSH and LQKENI. This CDR3 contains 16 residues. Trimming removed 1 base from V and 4 bases from J; junction bases left unmatched: 5. Written as DNA, the CDR3 is TGTGCCAGCTCACCACTGGGACTAGCGAACCCAGATACGCAGTATTTT. As protein: CASSPLGLANPDTQYF.

The chain uses TRBV2 and TRBJ1-5, with 9 bases aligning to TRBD1. Trimming cost V 4 bases and J 4 bases; bases outside gene matches: 2. CDR1 is SNHLY, CDR2 FYNNEI, per germline. There are 14 residues in the CDR3. The CDR3 DNA reads as TGTGCCAGCAGTGGACAGGGGGGAAATCAGCCCCAGCATTTT. Translation gives CASSGQGGNQPQHF.

J is TRBJ1-5 and V is TRBV15; weak D call: TRBD1 (5 bases). There are 13 residues in the CDR3. The germline V gene encodes CDR1 LNHNV and CDR2 YYDKDF (reference sequence). Trimming took off 8 bases at V and 4 bases at J, with 12 bases between the two ends. CDR3 loop: CATSHGGNQPQHF. The CDR3 nucleotides read TGTGCCACCTCCCATGGGGGGAATCAGCCCCAGCATTTT. Complete variable domain (other parts from reference TRBV15 and TRBJ1-5): DAMVIQNPRYQVTQFGKPVTLSCSQTLNHNVMYWYQQKSSQAPKLLFHYYDKDFNNEADTPDNFQSRRPNTSFCFLDIRSPGLGDTAMYLCATSHGGNQPQHFGDGTRLSIL.

This chain uses TRBV27 with TRBJ2-5; D possibly corresponds to TRBD1 (6 bases). This CDR3 contains 14 residues. Trimming took off 4 bases at V and 2 bases at J, with 11 bases between the two ends. In germline, CDR1 is MNHEY, CDR2 SMNVEV (reference sequence). The CDR3 DNA follows: TGTGCCAGCAGTTACCTGGACAGACAAGAGACCCAGTACTTC. Translating it yields CASSYLDRQETQYF.

The chain is built from TRBV2 and TRBJ1-2; TRBD1 aligns across 7 bases. The germline V gene encodes CDR1 SNHLY and CDR2 FYNNEI. The CDR3 runs 14 residues. The J segment lost 1 base and the V segment lost 4 bases, leaving 3 bases of the junction unmatched. CDR3 sequence (DNA): TGTGCCAGCAGTGGGGACAGATTTAACTATGGCTACACCTTC. This encodes CASSGDRFNYGYTF.

The chain combines TRBV30 with TRBJ1-1; D remains unclear. The V end was cut by 4 bases, the J end by 3 bases, with 15 bases between. The CDR3 spans 14 residues. The V gene's germline CDR1 is GTSNPN and CDR2 SVGIG (reference sequence). The CDR3 spells CAWNVGVGYTEAFF. For the CDR3, the DNA is TGTGCCTGGAACGTCGGGGTAGGCTACACTGAAGCTTTCTTT.

This clone was recorded once. This chain connects TRBV4-1 to TRBJ1-5; maybe TRBD1 (5 bases). The CDR3 contains 15 residues. Trimming pared 3 bases from V and 5 bases from J, leaving 14 bases between. CDR1 is MGHRA, CDR2 YSYEKL, per germline. The CDR3 DNA is TGCGCCAGCAGCCAGGTACTCAGGGCGGATCAGCCCCAGCATTTT. It is translated as CASSQVLRADQPQHF.

The V call is TRBV18, the J call TRBJ2-7; no clear D gene. Germline CDR1 reads KGHSH; CDR2 reads LQKENI. V was trimmed by 5 bases and J by 2 bases, leaving 16 bases between them. The CDR3 contains 15 residues. CDR3 sequence reads: CASSTRQLQAYEQYF. DNA of the CDR3: TGTGCCAGCTCAACCCGACAACTGCAAGCCTACGAGCAGTACTTC.

This chain uses TRBV6-2 or TRBV6-3 with TRBJ1-1; no reliable D call. Trimming left V 4 bases short and J 0 bases short, with 6 bases between. CDR3 length equals 13 residues. Germline assignment: CDR1 MNHEY and CDR2 SVGEGT. The CDR3 here is CASSSNMNTEAFF. The CDR3 DNA reads as TGTGCCAGCAGTTCCAACATGAACACTGAAGCTTTCTTT.

The chain recombines TRBV5-1 with TRBJ1-2; no clear D gene. V lost 4 bases and J lost 7, with 14 bases in between. The CDR3 is made up of 13 amino acids. The germline CDR1 and CDR2 sequences are SGHRS and YFSETQ. The CDR3 sequence: CASSPQEGSGYTF. CDR3 nucleotides: TGCGCCAGCAGCCCCCAGGAGGGCAGTGGCTACACCTTC.